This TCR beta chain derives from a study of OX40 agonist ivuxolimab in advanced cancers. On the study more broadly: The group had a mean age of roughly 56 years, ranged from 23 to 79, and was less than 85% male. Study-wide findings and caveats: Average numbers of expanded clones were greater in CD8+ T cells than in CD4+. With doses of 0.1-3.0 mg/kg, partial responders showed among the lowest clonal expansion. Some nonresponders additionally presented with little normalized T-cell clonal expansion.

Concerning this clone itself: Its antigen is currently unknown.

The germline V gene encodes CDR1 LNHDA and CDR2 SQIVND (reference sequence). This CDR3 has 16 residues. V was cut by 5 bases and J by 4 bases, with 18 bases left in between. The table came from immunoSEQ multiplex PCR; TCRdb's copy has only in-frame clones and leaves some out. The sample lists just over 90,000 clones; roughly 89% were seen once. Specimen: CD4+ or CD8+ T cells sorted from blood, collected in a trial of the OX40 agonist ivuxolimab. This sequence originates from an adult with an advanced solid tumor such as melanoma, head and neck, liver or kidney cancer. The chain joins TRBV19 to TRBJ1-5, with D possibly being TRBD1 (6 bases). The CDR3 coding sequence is TGTGCCAGTAGTCGCCGGGACATAGGGTCAAATCAGCCCCAGCATTTT. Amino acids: CASSRRDIGSNQPQHF. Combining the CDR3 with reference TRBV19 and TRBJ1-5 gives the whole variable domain DGGITQSPKYLFRKEGQNVTLSCEQNLNHDAMYWYRQDPGQGLRLIYYSQIVNDFQKGDIAEGYSVSREKKESFPLTVTSAQKNPTAFYLCASSRRDIGSNQPQHFGDGTRLSIL.